The clone carrying this T cell receptor beta chain has only one observation. Its cognate antigen is unknown. People who had autoimmune disease history or systemic immunosuppression were excluded. This record comes from a study of OX40 agonist ivuxolimab in advanced cancers. Looking at the study overall: Antecedent anti-PD-1, anti-PD-L1 or anti-CTLA-4 therapy was permissible, with roughly 40% having received some.

Study results and limitations: Clones of CD4+ and CD8+ blood T cells grew by week 6 at doses of 0.1 to 3.0 mg/kg. Nonresponders included some who also had low normalized T-cell clonal expansion.

Repertoires were generated with immunoSEQ multiplex PCR, while TCRdb's copy carries only in-frame clones and drops some. The sample shows tens of thousands of clones, 88% of them seen only once. The CDR3 totals 15 residues. Germline V lookup: CDR1 MNHEY, CDR2 SVGAGI. V lost 2 bases and J lost 5, with 15 bases in between. The specimen was CD4+ or CD8+ T cells sorted from blood, collected in a trial of the OX40 agonist ivuxolimab. This TCR came from an adult with an advanced solid tumor such as melanoma, head and neck, liver or kidney cancer. The chain recombines TRBV6-5 with TRBJ1-2, with D possibly TRBD1 on 6 matching bases. CDR3 DNA sequence: TGTGCCAGCAGTTACGAGGGGGGTCGGATTTATGGCTACACCTTC. Its translation is CASSYEGGRIYGYTF.